This T cell receptor (beta chain) derives from a study of T cells in Graves' hyperthyroidism and ophthalmopathy. Amplification targeted TCR beta CDR3 regions from RNA transcripts. In the first-round RT-PCR of the TCR CDR3, the HTBI primer set was used. Via MiXCR, TCRdb re-called the multiplex PCR reads, giving one row per CDR3 protein. The sample consists of hundreds of thousands of distinct CDR3 sequences, around 16% of them appearing once. This clonotype was found a few times. Ophthalmopathy patients had Clinical Activity Score at least 3, NOSPECS grade at least 4, duration under 3 months. Investigators excluded patients with uncontrolled infection, other autoimmune disease, pregnancy or lactation. The CDR3 runs to 14 residues. Germline V gene data show CDR1 as SGHAT and CDR2 as FQNNGV. Trimming pared 5 bases from V and 5 bases from J, leaving 15 bases between.

Sequencing was done on a sample of blood. The chain employs TRBV11-2 and TRBJ1-2, with D perhaps matching TRBD1 (5 bases). The TCR was taken from a woman aged 40 to 55 with Graves' ophthalmopathy. In DNA, the CDR3 is TGTGCCAGCAGCACCCGGGACGGATCGTATGGCTACACCTTC. This sequence encodes CASSTRDGSYGYTF.